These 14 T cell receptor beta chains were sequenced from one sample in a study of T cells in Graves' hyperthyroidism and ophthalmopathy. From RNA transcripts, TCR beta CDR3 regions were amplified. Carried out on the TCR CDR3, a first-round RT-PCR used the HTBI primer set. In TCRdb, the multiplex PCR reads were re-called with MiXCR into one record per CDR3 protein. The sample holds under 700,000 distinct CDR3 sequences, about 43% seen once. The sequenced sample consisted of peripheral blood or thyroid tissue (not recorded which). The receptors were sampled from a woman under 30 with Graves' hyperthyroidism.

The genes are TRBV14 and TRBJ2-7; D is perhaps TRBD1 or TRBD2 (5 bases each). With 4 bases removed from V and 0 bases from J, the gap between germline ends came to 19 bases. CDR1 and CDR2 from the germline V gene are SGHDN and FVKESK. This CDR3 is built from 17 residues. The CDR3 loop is CASSPGPPGHSSYEQYF. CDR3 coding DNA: TGTGCCAGCAGCCCGGGGCCCCCCGGCCACAGCTCCTACGAGCAGTACTTC.

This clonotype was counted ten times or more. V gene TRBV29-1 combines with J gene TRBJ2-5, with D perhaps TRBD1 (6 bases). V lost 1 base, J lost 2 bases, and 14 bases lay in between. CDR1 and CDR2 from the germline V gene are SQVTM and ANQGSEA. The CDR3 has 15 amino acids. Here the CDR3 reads CSVEGLGTIQETQYF. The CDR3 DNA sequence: TGCAGCGTTGAAGGTTTAGGGACAATACAAGAGACCCAGTACTTC.

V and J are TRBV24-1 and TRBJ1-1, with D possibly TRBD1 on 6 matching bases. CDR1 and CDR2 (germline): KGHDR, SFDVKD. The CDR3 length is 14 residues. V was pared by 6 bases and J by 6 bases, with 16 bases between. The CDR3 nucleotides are TGTGCCACCAGTAACACACAGGGTTACCCTGAAGCTTTCTTT. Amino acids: CATSNTQGYPEAFF.

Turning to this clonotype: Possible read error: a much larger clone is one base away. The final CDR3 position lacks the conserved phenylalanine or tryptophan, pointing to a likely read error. The DNA of the CDR3 is TGCAGTGCTAGGGGGGAGGACAGGGGGGACTCCTACGAGCAGTACTCC. Amino acids: CSARGEDRGDSYEQYS. The chain carries TRBV20-1 and TRBJ2-7, with 10 positions matching TRBD1. This CDR3 comprises 16 residues. The V and J ends lost 3 bases and 0 bases, in that order; junction bases with no gene match: 8. Per the germline V gene, CDR1 is DFQATT and CDR2 is SNEGSKA (reference sequence).

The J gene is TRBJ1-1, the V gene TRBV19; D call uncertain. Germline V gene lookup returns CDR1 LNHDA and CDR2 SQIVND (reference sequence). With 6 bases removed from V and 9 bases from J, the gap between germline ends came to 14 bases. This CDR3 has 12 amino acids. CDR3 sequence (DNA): TGTGCCAGTAGCAAGGGCACGGTTAAAGCTTTCTTT. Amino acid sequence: CASSKGTVKAFF.

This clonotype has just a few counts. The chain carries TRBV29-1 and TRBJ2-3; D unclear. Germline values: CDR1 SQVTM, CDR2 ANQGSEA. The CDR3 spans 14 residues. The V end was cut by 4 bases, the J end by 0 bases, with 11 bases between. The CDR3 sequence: CSVAVQTSTDTQYF. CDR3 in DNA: TGCAGCGTTGCTGTGCAGACTAGCACAGATACGCAGTATTTT.

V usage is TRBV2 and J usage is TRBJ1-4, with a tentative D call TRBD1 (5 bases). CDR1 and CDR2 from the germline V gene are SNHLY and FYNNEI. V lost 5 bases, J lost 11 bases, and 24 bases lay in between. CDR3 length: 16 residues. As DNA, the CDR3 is TGTGCCAGCAGTAAACGGACGGGACGCCAGAAGGCGAAACTGTTTTTT. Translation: CASSKRTGRQKAKLFF.

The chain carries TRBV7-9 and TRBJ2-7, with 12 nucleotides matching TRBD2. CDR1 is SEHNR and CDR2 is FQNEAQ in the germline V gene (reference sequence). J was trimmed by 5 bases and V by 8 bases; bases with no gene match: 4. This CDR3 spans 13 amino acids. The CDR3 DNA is TGTGCCAGCGCTAGCGGGAGGGGAGACGAGCAGTACTTC. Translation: CASASGRGDEQYF.

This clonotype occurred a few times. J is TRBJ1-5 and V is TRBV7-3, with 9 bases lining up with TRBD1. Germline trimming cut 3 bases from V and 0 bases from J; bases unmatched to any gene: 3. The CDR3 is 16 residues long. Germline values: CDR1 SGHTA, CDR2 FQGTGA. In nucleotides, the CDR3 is TGTGCCAGCAGCTTGGGACAGGGTTATAGCAATCAGCCCCAGCATTTT. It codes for CASSLGQGYSNQPQHF.

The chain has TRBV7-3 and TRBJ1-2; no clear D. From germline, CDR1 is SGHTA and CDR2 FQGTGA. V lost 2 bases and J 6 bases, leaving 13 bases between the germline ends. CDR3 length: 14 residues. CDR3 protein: CASSLLSGTDGYTF. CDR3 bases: TGTGCCAGCAGCTTATTATCGGGAACAGATGGCTACACCTTC.

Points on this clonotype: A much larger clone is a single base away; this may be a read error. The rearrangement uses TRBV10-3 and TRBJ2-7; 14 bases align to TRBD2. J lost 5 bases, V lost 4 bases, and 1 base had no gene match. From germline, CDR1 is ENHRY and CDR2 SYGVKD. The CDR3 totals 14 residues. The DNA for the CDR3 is TGTGCCATCAGTGGGACTAGCGGGAGGAACGAGCAGTACTTC. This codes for CAISGTSGRNEQYF.

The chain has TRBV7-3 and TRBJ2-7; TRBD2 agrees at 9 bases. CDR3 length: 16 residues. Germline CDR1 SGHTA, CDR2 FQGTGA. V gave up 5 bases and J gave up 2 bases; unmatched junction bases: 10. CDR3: CASSPLSGSRPYEQYF. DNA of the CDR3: TGTGCCAGCAGCCCCCTTAGCGGGAGCCGACCCTACGAGCAGTACTTC.

CDR3 loop: CASTGGQSHF. The CDR3 DNA reads as TGTGCCAGCACAGGGGGCCAATCCCATTTT. V and J are TRBV2 and TRBJ1-5; 8 positions match TRBD1. J lost 16 bases, V lost 7 bases, and 6 bases had no gene match. Germline CDR1 reads SNHLY; CDR2 reads FYNNEI. The CDR3 runs 10 residues.

This CDR3 is CASSQGGGTTEAFF. The CDR3 DNA reads TGTGCCAGCAGCCAAGGCGGGGGGACCACTGAAGCTTTCTTT. The chain uses TRBV3-1 and TRBJ1-1; a possible D gene is TRBD1 (5 bases). Trimming pared 1 base from V and 4 bases from J, leaving 10 bases between. Germline V CDR1 and CDR2: LGHDT, YNNKEL (reference sequence). The CDR3 sequence is 14 residues long. Using reference TRBV3-1 and TRBJ1-1 for the parts outside the CDR3, the full variable domain is DTAVSQTPKYLVTQMGNDKSIKCEQNLGHDTMYWYKQDSKKFLKIMFSYNNKELIINETVPNRFSPKSPDKAHLNLHINSLELGDSAVYFCASSQGGGTTEAFFGQGTRLTVV.